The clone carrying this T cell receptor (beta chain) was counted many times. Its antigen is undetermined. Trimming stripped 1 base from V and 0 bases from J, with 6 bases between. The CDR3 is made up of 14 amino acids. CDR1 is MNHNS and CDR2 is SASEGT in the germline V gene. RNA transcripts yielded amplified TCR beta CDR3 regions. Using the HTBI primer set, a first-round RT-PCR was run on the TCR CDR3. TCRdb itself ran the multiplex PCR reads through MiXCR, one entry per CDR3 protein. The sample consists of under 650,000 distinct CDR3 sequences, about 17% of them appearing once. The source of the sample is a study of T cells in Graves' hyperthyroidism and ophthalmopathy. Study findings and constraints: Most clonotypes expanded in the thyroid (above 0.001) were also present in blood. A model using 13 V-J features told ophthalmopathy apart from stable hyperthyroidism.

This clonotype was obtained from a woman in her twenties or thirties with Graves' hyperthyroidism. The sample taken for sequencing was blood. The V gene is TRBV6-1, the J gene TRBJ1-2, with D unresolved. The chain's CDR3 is CASSEGRANYGYTF. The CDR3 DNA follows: TGTGCCAGCAGTGAAGGCAGAGCTAACTATGGCTACACCTTC.